The 30 T cell receptor beta chains reported below all come from one sample, sequenced in a study of cytomegalovirus exposure and HLA in healthy donors. The PCR ran on 60 Vbeta and 13 Jbeta primers. Clones were sequenced by immunoSEQ multiplex PCR, and TCRdb holds only the in-frame ones, with some missing. The repertoire holds over 100,000 clones, with 73% as singletons. Material for sequencing was PBMCs. These receptor sequences come from a middle-aged man in good health and CMV-seronegative.

This clone was seen only a few times. This chain joins TRBV4-3 and TRBJ2-2; 8 nucleotides agree with TRBD2. The CDR3 is made up of 16 amino acids. CDR1 is LGHNA and CDR2 is YSLEER in the germline V gene. With 0 bases clipped from V and 6 bases from J, the junction kept 6 bases outside the gene matches. The CDR3 DNA reads as TGCGCCAGCAGCCAAGAGCTCGGGGGGGTCGCCGGGGAGCTGTTTTTT. Translating gives CASSQELGGVAGELFF.

The J gene is TRBJ2-3, the V gene TRBV11-2, with TRBD2 matching over 10 bases. J lost 5 bases, V lost 1 base, and 9 bases had no gene match. The CDR3 runs to 17 residues. The germline V gene encodes CDR1 SGHAT and CDR2 FQNNGV. CDR3 protein: CASSLGTRPSGGDTQYF. The CDR3 region has the DNA TGTGCCAGCAGCTTAGGGACGCGGCCTAGCGGGGGAGATACGCAGTATTTT.

V and J are TRBV19 and TRBJ2-3; TRBD1 is a possible D gene (6 bases). This CDR3 spans 14 amino acids. CDR1 and CDR2 (germline): LNHDA, SQIVND (reference sequence). The germline V and J ends were trimmed by 1 base and 4 bases, with 9 bases remaining between them. In DNA, the CDR3 is TGTGCCAGTAGTATAGGCCAGGGGCCAGATACGCAGTATTTT. It yields the protein CASSIGQGPDTQYF.

The CDR3 here is CASSTGSNQPQHF. CDR3 sequence (DNA): TGTGCCAGCAGTACGGGGAGCAATCAGCCCCAGCATTTT. The chain recombines TRBV2 with TRBJ1-5; D not certain. Germline loops: CDR1 SNHLY, CDR2 FYNNEI. The CDR3 is made up of 13 amino acids. The ends were cut back, 5 bases at V and 1 base at J, with 6 bases in the middle.

A few counts support this clone. The V and J genes are TRBV5-6 and TRBJ2-3; 9 bases line up with TRBD2. The CDR3 sequence is 15 residues long. The germline gives CDR1 SGHDT, CDR2 YYEEEE. With V trimmed by 2 bases and J by 2 bases, 3 bases remained unmatched. CDR3 sequence (DNA): TGTGCCAGCAGCTTCGCGGGGGGGACCACAGATACGCAGTATTTT. Its protein is CASSFAGGTTDTQYF.

The genes are TRBV19 and TRBJ1-1, with 9 positions matching TRBD1. V dropped 4 bases and J dropped 3; count of bases not matched to a gene: 3. The germline CDR1 and CDR2 sequences are LNHDA and SQIVND (reference sequence). The CDR3 consists of 14 residues. The CDR3 is CASSTTGGHTEAFF. The CDR3 coding sequence is TGTGCCAGTAGTACGACAGGGGGGCACACTGAAGCTTTCTTT.

J is TRBJ2-5 and V is TRBV7-2; 8 nucleotides match TRBD2. V lost 7 bases and J lost 4; bases outside the gene matches: 14. The CDR3 consists of 16 residues. The germline V gene has CDR1 SGHTA and CDR2 FQGNSA. The CDR3, as DNA: TGTGCCAGCACCGCCCGGTCGGGGGGGGTGGGAGAGACCCAGTACTTC. The encoded protein is CASTARSGGVGETQYF.

J is TRBJ2-1 and V is TRBV18, with TRBD1 matching over 8 bases. The V segment lost 4 bases and the J segment 8 bases; nucleotides outside the gene matches: 7. CDR3 length: 14 residues. Per the germline V gene, CDR1 is KGHSH and CDR2 is LQKENI. The CDR3 region has the DNA TGTGCCAGCTCACTGAGGACAGGGACAGATGAGCAGTTCTTC. It encodes CASSLRTGTDEQFF. The entire variable domain, with the rest obtained from reference TRBV18 and TRBJ2-1, is as follows: NAGVMQNPRHLVRRRGQEARLRCSPMKGHSHVYWYRQLPEEGLKFMVYLQKENIIDESGMPKERFSAEFPKEGPSILRIQQVVRGDSAAYFCASSLRTGTDEQFFGPGTRLTVL.

The sample holds a few counts of this clone. The chain recombines TRBV18 with TRBJ1-1, with a weak D call TRBD1 (5 bases). Trimming removed 6 bases at V and 1 base at J, with 18 bases between. The CDR3 runs 16 residues. Per germline, CDR1 KGHSH and CDR2 LQKENI. The CDR3 DNA reads as TGTGCCAGCTCGCTAACACCGGACCAGGGGAACACTGAAGCTTTCTTT. Protein: CASSLTPDQGNTEAFF. The full variable domain, completed using reference TRBV18 and TRBJ1-1, is NAGVMQNPRHLVRRRGQEARLRCSPMKGHSHVYWYRQLPEEGLKFMVYLQKENIIDESGMPKERFSAEFPKEGPSILRIQQVVRGDSAAYFCASSLTPDQGNTEAFFGQGTRLTVV.

CDR3 residues: CASSEIGISGQPQHF. The CDR3 bases are TGTGCCAGCAGTGAAATTGGTATTAGCGGTCAGCCCCAGCATTTT. V is TRBV6-1 and J is TRBJ1-5; no clear D. Trimming took off 2 bases at V and 6 bases at J, with 14 bases between the two ends. Germline loops: CDR1 MNHNS, CDR2 SASEGT. The CDR3 loop spans 15 amino acids.

The chain recombines TRBV6-1 with TRBJ1-3; D gene ambiguous. V gave up 8 bases and J gave up 0 bases, with 5 bases separating them. Per the germline V gene, CDR1 is MNHNS and CDR2 is SASEGT. The CDR3 has 12 residues. The CDR3 nucleotides read TGTGCCAGCCTTAGCTCTGGAAACACCATATATTTT. Residues: CASLSSGNTIYF.

V gene TRBV18 combines with J gene TRBJ1-5; D remains ambiguous. Between the trimmed V and J ends, which lost 2 bases and 3 bases, there was a span of 14 bases. Germline values: CDR1 KGHSH, CDR2 LQKENI. The CDR3 contains 16 residues. CDR3 in amino acids: CASSPIVSGNNQPQHF. CDR3 sequence (DNA): TGTGCCAGCTCACCAATAGTTTCAGGAAACAATCAGCCCCAGCATTTT.

This chain uses TRBV11-2 with TRBJ2-7; the D gene is possibly TRBD2 (6 bases). Trimming shortened V by 1 base and J by 1 base, and 11 bases separated the two germline ends. The germline CDR1 and CDR2 sequences are SGHAT and FQNNGV. The length of the CDR3 is 15 residues. The CDR3 nucleotides are TGTGCCAGCAGCTTAGGCTCCGGGGGATCCTACGAGCAGTACTTC. Translating gives CASSLGSGGSYEQYF.

This clone came up once. The CDR3 protein is CASSLANWEGTEAFF. The CDR3 coding sequence is TGTGCCAGCAGCTTGGCCAACTGGGAGGGTACTGAAGCTTTCTTT. V gene TRBV5-6 combines with J gene TRBJ1-1; no reliable D call. Trimming pared 0 bases from V and 5 bases from J, leaving 14 bases between. Germline CDR1 reads SGHDT; CDR2 reads YYEEEE. The CDR3 extends over 15 amino acids.

J is TRBJ1-2 and V is TRBV7-2; a weak D match, TRBD1 (6 bases). This CDR3 is built from 15 residues. Per germline, CDR1 SGHTA and CDR2 FQGNSA. V lost 3 bases to trimming and J lost 7 bases, with 18 bases between them. The CDR3 region has the DNA TGTGCCAGCAGCTTTATCGGCAGGGGCCTGTCTGGCTACACCTTC. This encodes CASSFIGRGLSGYTF.

The chain employs TRBV4-1 and TRBJ1-1; D is unresolved. CDR3 length: 14 residues. Trimming stripped 1 base from V and 7 bases from J, with 13 bases between. From germline, CDR1 is MGHRA and CDR2 YSYEKL. The CDR3 region is CASSQGREDGEAFF. CDR3 sequence (DNA): TGCGCCAGCAGCCAAGGTCGGGAGGACGGTGAAGCTTTCTTT.

In this sample, this clone turned up a few times. DNA of the CDR3: TGTGCCAGCAGAGCCCAGGAAGTGACTGAAGCTTTCTTT. Translation gives CASRAQEVTEAFF. V is TRBV5-8 and J is TRBJ1-1; D gene unclear. Trimming shortened V by 5 bases and J by 5 bases, and 13 bases separated the two germline ends. Germline CDR1 is SGHTS and CDR2 is YDEGEE. CDR3 length: 13 amino acids.

The V call is TRBV28, the J call TRBJ2-7; 9 bases agree with TRBD2. Trimming at V came to 5 bases and at J to 3 bases, leaving 11 bases not matched to a gene. The CDR3 runs to 16 residues. CDR1 and CDR2 (germline): MDHEN, SYDVKM. The CDR3 loop reads CASSGLRGGTLYEQYF. The CDR3 DNA follows: TGTGCCAGCAGTGGGCTGCGGGGGGGCACCCTCTACGAGCAGTACTTC.

V is TRBV19 and J is TRBJ2-7, with D perhaps matching TRBD2 (6 bases). The germline V gene encodes CDR1 LNHDA and CDR2 SQIVND (reference sequence). This CDR3 is built from 15 residues. V lost 0 bases, J lost 2 bases, and 11 bases lay in between. The DNA for the CDR3 is TGTGCCAGTAGTATAGAGGGAGGCGTCACCTACGAGCAGTACTTC. It encodes CASSIEGGVTYEQYF.

The rearrangement joins TRBV14 to TRBJ2-7; 10 nucleotides match TRBD1. This CDR3 is built from 14 residues. Germline V gene lookup returns CDR1 SGHDN and CDR2 FVKESK. J was trimmed by 4 bases and V by 4 bases; bases with no gene match: 4. DNA of the CDR3: TGTGCCAGCAGCCCCGGGACAGGGGTTTACGAGCAGTACTTC. Encoded protein: CASSPGTGVYEQYF.

The V and J genes are TRBV19 and TRBJ1-5, with 8 positions matching TRBD1. V lost 6 bases, J lost 9 bases, and 10 bases stayed unmatched. CDR3 length: 14 amino acids. The germline CDR1 and CDR2 sequences are LNHDA and SQIVND (reference sequence). The CDR3 sequence is CASSSGQGLRPQHF. The CDR3 DNA reads as TGTGCCAGTAGCAGCGGACAGGGCCTACGGCCCCAGCATTTT. The full variable domain, completed using reference TRBV19 and TRBJ1-5, is DGGITQSPKYLFRKEGQNVTLSCEQNLNHDAMYWYRQDPGQGLRLIYYSQIVNDFQKGDIAEGYSVSREKKESFPLTVTSAQKNPTAFYLCASSSGQGLRPQHFGDGTRLSIL.

V is TRBV11-2 and J is TRBJ2-3; 10 nucleotides match TRBD2. V shed 5 bases and J 4 bases; nucleotides not matched to a gene: 6. CDR1 and CDR2 from the germline V gene are SGHAT and FQNNGV. CDR3 size: 15 residues. CDR3: CASSPSGGAPDTQYF. DNA of the CDR3: TGTGCCAGCAGCCCCAGCGGGGGGGCCCCAGATACGCAGTATTTT.

The V gene is TRBV6-6, the J gene TRBJ2-5; 8 nucleotides align to TRBD2. CDR1 is MNHNY and CDR2 is SVGAGI in the germline V gene (reference sequence). CDR3 size: 15 residues. With 7 bases clipped from V and 2 bases from J, the junction kept 9 bases outside the gene matches. The CDR3 bases are TGTGCCAGCACCTTCCAGTTAGCGGGGCAAGAGACCCAGTACTTC. The encoded protein is CASTFQLAGQETQYF.

J is TRBJ2-7 and V is TRBV6-5, with TRBD2 as a possible D gene (6 bases). Germline assignment: CDR1 MNHEY and CDR2 SVGAGI. The CDR3 is 14 amino acids. V lost 2 bases, J lost 0 bases, and 8 bases lay in between. The CDR3 nucleotides read TGTGCCAGCAGTTACAGGGAGGCCTCCTACGAGCAGTACTTC. Protein sequence: CASSYREASYEQYF.

The V call is TRBV5-1, the J call TRBJ2-3, with 7 bases matching TRBD2. There are 15 residues in the CDR3. V shed 6 bases, J shed 2 bases, and the junction held 9 bases outside the gene matches. Germline V gene sequence: CDR1 SGHRS, CDR2 YFSETQ. The CDR3 region is CASMGGGTPTDTQYF. The CDR3 nucleotides are TGCGCCAGCATGGGGGGGGGAACTCCCACAGATACGCAGTATTTT.

The chain couples TRBV7-2 to TRBJ2-5; D is ambiguous. The CDR3 covers 12 residues. In germline, CDR1 is SGHTA, CDR2 FQGNSA. Trimming took 6 bases from V and 5 from J, leaving 10 bases between them. CDR3 nucleotide sequence: TGTGCCAGCAGGCCCGCCGCGGAGACCCAGTACTTC. Residues: CASRPAAETQYF.

This chain joins TRBV19 and TRBJ1-1, with D hard to call. The germline V gene has CDR1 LNHDA and CDR2 SQIVND (reference sequence). V lost 8 bases, J lost 2 bases, and 15 bases lay in between. The CDR3 has 14 residues. In DNA, the CDR3 is TGTGCCAGTCGGGAGCCGGGTTTCAACACTGAAGCTTTCTTT. Encoded protein: CASREPGFNTEAFF.

Turning to this clone: A read error may account for a junction end that differs from germline. The V gene is TRBV29-1, the J gene TRBJ2-3, with D perhaps TRBD1 (6 bases). The CDR3 has 16 amino acids. Germline CDR1 is SQVTM and CDR2 is ANQGSEA. The CDR3 protein is CSAEGWTDDSTDTQYF. CDR3 DNA sequence: TGCAGCGCTGAAGGTTGGACAGATGATAGCACAGATACGCAGTATTTT.

This chain joins TRBV5-4 and TRBJ2-5; weak D call: TRBD1 (6 bases). Germline V CDR1 and CDR2: SGHNT, YYREEE (reference sequence). Trimming took off 4 bases at V and 5 bases at J, with 18 bases between the two ends. CDR3 size: 15 residues. For the CDR3, the DNA is TGTGCCAGCAGCGGAAAGAGGGGGAGAGGGGAGACCCAGTACTTC. Protein: CASSGKRGRGETQYF.

The chain employs TRBV15 and TRBJ2-3, with 8 nucleotides matching TRBD2. The CDR3 has 17 residues. J lost 0 bases, V lost 0 bases, and 5 bases had no gene match. CDR1 LNHNV and CDR2 YYDKDF come from the germline V gene (reference sequence). The CDR3 DNA reads as TGTGCCACCAGCAGAGATGTGGTAGCGGGGAGCACAGATACGCAGTATTTT. Translation gives CATSRDVVAGSTDTQYF.